This T cell receptor (beta chain) was found in a study of CD8 T cells in Susac syndrome. The J segment lost 9 bases and the V segment lost 6 bases, leaving 7 bases of the junction unmatched. This CDR3 contains 13 residues. Germline values: CDR1 SQVTM, CDR2 ANQGSEA. TCR beta from blood CD8+ and CD4+ T cells was sequenced. A quantity of roughly 0.5 to 1 ug RNA underwent reverse transcription using random hexamers. Across 54 Vbeta and 13 Jbeta, TCR beta CDR3 was amplified with immunoSEQ multiplex PCR. TCRdb used MiXCR to reprocess the immunoSEQ multiplex PCR reads, holding one entry per CDR3 protein. The sample includes some 130,000 distinct CDR3 sequences, 95% of them seen just once.

The chain is built from TRBV29-1 and TRBJ2-6; 8 bases map to TRBD1. The sample was CD8+ T cells from PBMCs. This clonotype was obtained from a human donor with Susac syndrome. CDR3 protein: CSVARGTGNVLTF. The CDR3 DNA reads TGCAGCGTCGCACGTGGGACAGGCAACGTCCTGACTTTC.